Each of the 30 T cell receptor beta chains below was sequenced from the same sample in a study of CD8 T cells in Susac syndrome. Reverse transcription used roughly 0.5 to 1 ug RNA and random hexamers. TCRdb called the immunoSEQ multiplex PCR reads again in MiXCR, with one record for every CDR3 protein. This sample has about 300,000 distinct CDR3 sequences, with almost 85% found just once. The sample was CD8+ T cells from PBMCs. The source of these receptors is a human donor with multiple sclerosis.

The rearrangement links TRBV9 to TRBJ2-2; the D is unclear. The V gene's germline CDR1 is SGDLS and CDR2 YYNGEE. The CDR3 covers 14 residues. V lost 4 bases to trimming and J lost 2 bases, with 9 bases between them. The CDR3 DNA sequence: TGTGCCAGCAGCTCGCGACTTAACACCGGGGAGCTGTTTTTT. Protein: CASSSRLNTGELFF.

This chain uses TRBV9 with TRBJ2-7; 12 bases are a match to TRBD1. CDR3 length: 14 amino acids. The V gene's germline CDR1 is SGDLS and CDR2 YYNGEE. V lost 3 bases, J lost 6 bases, and 4 bases stayed unmatched. The CDR3 loop reads CASSGRDRGLEQYF. The CDR3 coding sequence is TGTGCCAGCAGCGGGCGGGACAGGGGGCTCGAGCAGTACTTC. The full variable domain, its missing parts supplied by reference TRBV9 and TRBJ2-7, is DSGVTQTPKHLITATGQRVTLRCSPRSGDLSVYWYQQSLDQGLQFLIQYYNGEERAKGNILERFSAQQFPDLHSELNLSSLELGDSALYFCASSGRDRGLEQYFGPGTRLTVT.

V gene TRBV6-2 or TRBV6-3 combines with J gene TRBJ2-7; 7 positions match TRBD2. Germline-derived CDR1 and CDR2 are MNHEY and SVGEGT. This CDR3 spans 19 amino acids. Trimming at V came to 5 bases and at J to 4 bases, leaving 23 bases not matched to a gene. DNA for the CDR3: TGTGCCAGCAGTCCTACCTCCTGGGGCGCGGGAGCTTTCCAATACGAGCAGTACTTC. It codes for CASSPTSWGAGAFQYEQYF.

This sequence joins TRBV6-5 and TRBJ2-1; D gene unclear. The CDR3 sequence is 16 residues long. Germline CDR1 and CDR2: MNHEY and SVGAGI. Between the trimmed V and J ends, which lost 0 bases and 0 bases, there was a span of 9 bases. The CDR3 loop is CASSYSMGSSYNEQFF. The CDR3 bases are TGTGCCAGCAGTTACTCGATGGGAAGCTCCTACAATGAGCAGTTCTTC.

The CDR3 here is CAITPTTNEKLFF. The CDR3 DNA reads as TGTGCCATCACCCCAACAACTAATGAAAAACTGTTTTTT. The chain recombines TRBV28 with TRBJ1-4; no clear D gene. CDR3 size: 13 residues. Germline V gene lookup returns CDR1 MDHEN and CDR2 SYDVKM. V was trimmed by 10 bases and J by 0 bases, leaving 9 bases between them.

This chain uses TRBV5-1 with TRBJ2-7; D remains unclear. V was clipped by 0 bases and J by 1 base, with 8 bases between them. Looked up from germline, CDR1 is SGHRS and CDR2 is YFSETQ. The CDR3 loop spans 14 amino acids. DNA of the CDR3: TGCGCCAGCAGCTTGGCCCAGACATCCTACGAGCAGTACTTC. Its protein product is CASSLAQTSYEQYF.

The V call is TRBV5-4, the J call TRBJ1-2; D uncertain. V was pared by 1 base and J by 0 bases, with 7 bases between. CDR3 size: 14 residues. Germline lookup yields CDR1 SGHNT and CDR2 YYREEE (reference sequence). CDR3 protein: CASSLRHSNYGYTF. CDR3 coding DNA: TGTGCCAGCAGCTTGAGGCATTCTAACTATGGCTACACCTTC.

The V and J genes are TRBV3-1 and TRBJ2-7, with D hard to call. The CDR3 consists of 11 residues. Deletions cut 2 bases from V and 4 bases from J, with 3 bases between. The V gene's germline CDR1 is LGHDT and CDR2 YNNKEL (reference sequence). CDR3 amino acids: CASSQKYEQYF. The CDR3 nucleotides read TGTGCCAGCAGCCAAAAGTACGAGCAGTACTTC.

The V call is TRBV7-9, the J call TRBJ2-1; 8 bases are shared with TRBD1. The junction had 10 bases not matched to a gene; V was cut back by 7 bases and J by 2 bases. Germline-derived CDR1 and CDR2 are SEHNR and FQNEAQ (reference sequence). CDR3 length equals 16 residues. The CDR3 spells CASTDSDRVAYNEQFF. The CDR3 coding sequence is TGTGCCAGCACCGATTCGGACAGGGTGGCCTACAATGAGCAGTTCTTC.

The sample holds a few counts of this clonotype. The V gene is TRBV7-6, the J gene TRBJ1-4; perhaps TRBD1 as D (6 bases). The V gene lost 3 bases and the J gene lost 3 bases, with 11 bases spanning the gap. The germline gives CDR1 SGHVS, CDR2 FNYEAQ. There are 15 residues in the CDR3. In DNA form, the CDR3 reads TGTGCCAGCAGCTTGGGCCCAGGGGCTAATGAAAAACTGTTTTTT. Protein product: CASSLGPGANEKLFF.

The chain carries TRBV10-3 and TRBJ2-1; maybe TRBD2 (6 bases). CDR3 length: 13 residues. CDR1 is ENHRY and CDR2 is SYGVKD in the germline V gene. V gave up 5 bases and J gave up 7 bases, with 12 bases separating them. The chain's CDR3 is CAISSPSGNEQFF. The DNA of the CDR3 is TGTGCCATCAGTAGTCCCAGCGGGAATGAGCAGTTCTTC.

The chain joins TRBV27 to TRBJ2-1, with a weak D call TRBD2 (5 bases). The V and J ends lost 8 bases and 4 bases respectively, with 12 bases between them. Germline assignment: CDR1 MNHEY and CDR2 SMNVEV (reference sequence). The CDR3 totals 13 residues. The CDR3 region is CASGVTTYNEQFF. The CDR3 region has the DNA TGTGCCAGCGGGGTGACTACTTACAATGAGCAGTTCTTC.

The CDR3 DNA reads as TGTGCCAGCAGCTGGACAGGCTCTGGGGCCAACGTCCTGACTTTC. This translates into CASSWTGSGANVLTF. The V call is TRBV7-9, the J call TRBJ2-6; TRBD1 matches 7 bases. The CDR3 loop spans 15 amino acids. J lost 0 bases, V lost 4 bases, and 0 bases had no gene match. Germline values: CDR1 SEHNR, CDR2 FQNEAQ (reference sequence).

The chain joins TRBV19 to TRBJ2-1; 9 bases agree with TRBD2. Losses at the gene ends were 6 bases for V and 3 bases for J; bases not matched to a gene: 6. CDR3 length equals 15 residues. Germline V CDR1 and CDR2: LNHDA, SQIVND (reference sequence). CDR3 loop: CASRLAGAVYNEQFF. The CDR3 coding sequence is TGTGCCAGTAGGTTAGCGGGAGCGGTCTACAATGAGCAGTTCTTC.

The chain combines TRBV20-1 with TRBJ1-6; perhaps TRBD1 as D (6 bases). The CDR3 contains 14 residues. Per germline, CDR1 DFQATT and CDR2 SNEGSKA (reference sequence). V shed 6 bases and J shed 7 bases, with 16 bases lying between them. The CDR3 DNA follows: TGCAGTGCGCGCCGGGGGGCGCCGAATTCACCCCTCCACTTT. This sequence encodes CSARRGAPNSPLHF.

The chain has TRBV28 and TRBJ2-7; D possibly corresponds to TRBD2 (6 bases). Trimming took off 5 bases at V and 0 bases at J, with 17 bases between the two ends. In germline, CDR1 is MDHEN, CDR2 SYDVKM. The CDR3 is 16 residues long. The CDR3 is CASSPKAGTFSYEQYF. CDR3 DNA: TGTGCCAGCAGTCCTAAGGCCGGGACTTTCTCCTACGAGCAGTACTTC.

V is TRBV7-2 and J is TRBJ1-1; no firm D call. Trimming shortened V by 2 bases and J by 12 bases, and 25 bases separated the two germline ends. Per germline, CDR1 SGHTA and CDR2 FQGNSA. The CDR3 consists of 16 residues. CDR3 in DNA: TGTGCCAGCAGCTTATATCTCGGTGAGGGAATCGGTCATCCTTTCTTT. It is translated as CASSLYLGEGIGHPFF.

The chain combines TRBV28 with TRBJ1-1; possibly TRBD1 for D (5 bases). Germline CDR1 reads MDHEN; CDR2 reads SYDVKM. V was trimmed by 6 bases and J by 7 bases, leaving 21 bases between them. The CDR3 has 15 residues. The CDR3 protein is CASSLRISGVREAFF. CDR3 nucleotides: TGTGCCAGCAGCCTTAGGATATCGGGGGTTCGTGAAGCTTTCTTT.

This clonotype has only one observation. This chain links TRBV10-3 with TRBJ2-2, with 12 bases that match TRBD2. CDR3 length: 17 residues. The germline gives CDR1 ENHRY, CDR2 SYGVKD. Trimming took 8 bases from V and 7 from J; bases not matched to a gene: 14. The CDR3 region is CAISQSMTSGRDGELFF. In nucleotides, the CDR3 is TGTGCCATCTCCCAGTCCATGACTAGCGGGAGAGACGGGGAGCTGTTTTTT.

The chain uses TRBV7-9 and TRBJ1-1; D not certain. The V and J ends lost 5 bases and 1 base respectively, with 5 bases between them. The CDR3 extends over 12 amino acids. Germline lookup yields CDR1 SEHNR and CDR2 FQNEAQ (reference sequence). The CDR3 region is CASSTQNTEAFF. CDR3 DNA sequence: TGTGCCAGCAGCACACAGAACACTGAAGCTTTCTTT.

The rearrangement links TRBV6-2 or TRBV6-3 to TRBJ1-5; 10 bases fit TRBD1. Germline V gene data show CDR1 as MNHEY and CDR2 as SVGEGT. This CDR3 is 16 amino acids long. The V gene end was trimmed by 6 bases and the J gene end by 0 bases; junction bases not matched to a gene: 5. CDR3 sequence (DNA): TGTGCCAGCAGAAGGGACAGGGGAAATAGCAATCAGCCCCAGCATTTT. It is translated as CASRRDRGNSNQPQHF.

This chain uses TRBV6-2 or TRBV6-3 with TRBJ2-1; D is ambiguous. Germline CDR1 reads MNHEY; CDR2 reads SVGEGT. The CDR3 totals 14 residues. The V and J ends lost 4 bases and 6 bases respectively, with 13 bases between them. The CDR3, as DNA: TGTGCCAGCAGTTCATCCGTGGTCAGCAATGAGCAGTTCTTC. It codes for CASSSSVVSNEQFF.

The chain joins TRBV2 to TRBJ1-2; possible D gene TRBD1, 6 bases. The germline gives CDR1 SNHLY, CDR2 FYNNEI. V lost 10 bases and J lost 8, with 14 bases in between. This CDR3 has 11 residues. DNA of the CDR3: TGTGCCACACGGGGGGGGCACGGCTACACCTTC. It yields the protein CATRGGHGYTF.

This clonotype was found a few times. The rearrangement joins TRBV27 to TRBJ2-7; D perhaps matches TRBD1 (5 bases). CDR1 and CDR2 (germline): MNHEY, SMNVEV (reference sequence). V lost 1 base and J lost 0, with 10 bases in between. The length of the CDR3 is 15 residues. The CDR3 protein is CASSLWQGSSYEQYF. The CDR3 nucleotides read TGTGCCAGCAGTTTATGGCAGGGAAGCTCCTACGAGCAGTACTTC.

Note on this clonotype: A read error may produce the germline difference seen at one junction end. V usage is TRBV30 and J usage is TRBJ2-7; D is unresolved. In germline, CDR1 is GTSNPN, CDR2 SVGIG (reference sequence). The CDR3 spans 12 residues. The CDR3 region is CAWGVSSYEQYF. CDR3 DNA sequence: TGTGCCTGGGGTGTTTCCTCCTACGAGCAGTACTTC.

The rearrangement links TRBV6-2 or TRBV6-3 to TRBJ2-7; D may correspond to TRBD1 or TRBD2 (5 bases each). CDR3 length equals 16 residues. Germline values: CDR1 MNHEY, CDR2 SVGEGT. Trimming removed 0 bases from V and 3 bases from J, with 15 bases in between. The CDR3 DNA is TGTGCCAGCAGTTACTCGAGGGAACAGGTGATCTACGAGCAGTACTTC. Protein sequence: CASSYSREQVIYEQYF.

The genes are TRBV4-2 and TRBJ1-1; D is perhaps TRBD1 (5 bases). The CDR3 has 16 residues. Per germline, CDR1 LGHNA and CDR2 YNFKEQ. V was shortened by 4 bases and J by 2 bases, with 17 bases between the two germline ends. The CDR3 coding sequence is TGTGCCAGCAGCCCAAGCTCCGGGACGTTTAACACTGAAGCTTTCTTT. Amino acids: CASSPSSGTFNTEAFF.

V is TRBV7-8 and J is TRBJ1-2, with D perhaps matching TRBD1 (5 bases). The CDR3 is 15 residues long. Trimming stripped 1 base from V and 0 bases from J, with 9 bases between. CDR1 is SGHVS and CDR2 is FQNEAQ in the germline V gene. CDR3 amino acids: CASSLEGLANYGYTF. In nucleotides, the CDR3 is TGTGCCAGCAGCTTAGAGGGGTTAGCTAACTATGGCTACACCTTC. Drawing the rest from reference TRBV7-8 and TRBJ1-2, the complete variable domain is GAGVSQSPRYKVAKRGQDVALRCDPISGHVSLFWYQQALGQGPEFLTYFQNEAQLDKSGLPSDRFFAERPEGSVSTLKIQRTQQEDSAVYLCASSLEGLANYGYTFGSGTRLTVV.

This clonotype was recorded once. V and J are TRBV12-3 or TRBV12-4 and TRBJ1-3; D is unclear. V was trimmed by 7 bases and J by 0 bases, leaving 10 bases between them. The CDR3 extends over 14 amino acids. CDR3 nucleotides: TGTGCCAGCAACCTTGCACGCTCTGGAAACACCATATATTTT. It translates to CASNLARSGNTIYF.

The genes are TRBV11-2 and TRBJ2-3; 9 nucleotides line up with TRBD1. The ends lost 4 bases at V and 5 bases at J; junction bases unmatched: 7. Germline V CDR1 and CDR2: SGHAT, FQNNGV. The CDR3 is 15 amino acids. CDR3 sequence: CASSSGTGTEDTQYF. CDR3 DNA sequence: TGTGCCAGCAGCTCGGGGACAGGGACGGAAGATACGCAGTATTTT. Complete variable domain (other parts from reference TRBV11-2 and TRBJ2-3): EAGVAQSPRYKIIEKRQSVAFWCNPISGHATLYWYQQILGQGPKLLIQFQNNGVVDDSQLPKDRFSAERLKGVDSTLKIQPAKLEDSAVYLCASSSGTGTEDTQYFGPGTRLTVL.